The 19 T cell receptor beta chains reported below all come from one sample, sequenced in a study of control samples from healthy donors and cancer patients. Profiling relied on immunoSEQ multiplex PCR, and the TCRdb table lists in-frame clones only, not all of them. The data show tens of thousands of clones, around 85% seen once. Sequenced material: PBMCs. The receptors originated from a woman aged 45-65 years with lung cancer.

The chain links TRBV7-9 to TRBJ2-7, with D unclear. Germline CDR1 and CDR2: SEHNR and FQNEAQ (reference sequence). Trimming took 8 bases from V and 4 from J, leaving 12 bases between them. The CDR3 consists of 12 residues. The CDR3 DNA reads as TGTGCCAGCTGCCCCGAACGGTACGAGCAGTACTTC. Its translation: CASCPERYEQYF.

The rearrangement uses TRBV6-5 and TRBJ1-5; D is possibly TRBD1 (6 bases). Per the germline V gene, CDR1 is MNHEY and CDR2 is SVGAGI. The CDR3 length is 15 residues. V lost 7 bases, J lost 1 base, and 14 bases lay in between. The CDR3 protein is CASTSGRGSNQPQHF. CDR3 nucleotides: TGTGCCAGCACGTCAGGCAGGGGAAGCAATCAGCCCCAGCATTTT.

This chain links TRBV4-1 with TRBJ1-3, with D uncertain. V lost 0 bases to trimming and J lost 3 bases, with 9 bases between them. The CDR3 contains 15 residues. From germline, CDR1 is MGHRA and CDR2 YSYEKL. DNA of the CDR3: TGCGCCAGCAGCCAAGATCCGGGGTTTGGAAACACCATATATTTT. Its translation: CASSQDPGFGNTIYF.

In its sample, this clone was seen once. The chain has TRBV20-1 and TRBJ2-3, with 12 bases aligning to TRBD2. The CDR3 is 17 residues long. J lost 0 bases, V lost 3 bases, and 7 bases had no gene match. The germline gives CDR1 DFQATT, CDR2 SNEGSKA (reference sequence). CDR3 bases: TGCAGTGCTAGTTGGCTAGCGGGGGGGACTAGCACAGATACGCAGTATTTT. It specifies CSASWLAGGTSTDTQYF.

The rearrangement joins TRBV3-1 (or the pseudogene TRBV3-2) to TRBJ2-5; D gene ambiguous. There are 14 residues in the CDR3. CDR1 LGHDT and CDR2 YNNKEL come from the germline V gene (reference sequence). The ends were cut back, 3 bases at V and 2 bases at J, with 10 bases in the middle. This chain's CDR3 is CASSQGSPQETQYF. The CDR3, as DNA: TGTGCCAGCAGCCAGGGCTCCCCGCAAGAGACCCAGTACTTC.

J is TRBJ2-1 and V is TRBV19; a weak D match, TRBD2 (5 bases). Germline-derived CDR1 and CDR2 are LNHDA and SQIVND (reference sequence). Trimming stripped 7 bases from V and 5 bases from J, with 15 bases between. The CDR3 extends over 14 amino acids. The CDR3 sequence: CASTNGLADNEQFF. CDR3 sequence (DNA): TGTGCCAGTACCAATGGGCTAGCCGACAATGAGCAGTTCTTC.

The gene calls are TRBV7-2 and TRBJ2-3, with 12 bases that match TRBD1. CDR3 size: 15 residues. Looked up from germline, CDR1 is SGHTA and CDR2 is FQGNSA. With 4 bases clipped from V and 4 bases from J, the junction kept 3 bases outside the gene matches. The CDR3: CASSSGQGAPDTQYF. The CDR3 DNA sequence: TGTGCCAGCAGCTCGGGACAGGGGGCGCCAGATACGCAGTATTTT.

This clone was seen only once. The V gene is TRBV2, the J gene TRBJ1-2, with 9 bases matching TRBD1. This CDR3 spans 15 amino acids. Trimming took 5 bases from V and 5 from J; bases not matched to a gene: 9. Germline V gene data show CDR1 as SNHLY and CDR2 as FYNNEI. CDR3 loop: CASSRIQGAGYGYTF. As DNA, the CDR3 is TGTGCCAGCAGTCGAATACAGGGGGCAGGGTATGGCTACACCTTC.

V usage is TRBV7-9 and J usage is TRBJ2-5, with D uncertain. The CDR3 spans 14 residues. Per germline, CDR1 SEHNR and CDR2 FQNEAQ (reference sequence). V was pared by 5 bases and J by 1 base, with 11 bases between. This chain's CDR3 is CASSREALQETQYF. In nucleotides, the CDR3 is TGTGCCAGCAGCCGCGAGGCTCTCCAAGAGACCCAGTACTTC.

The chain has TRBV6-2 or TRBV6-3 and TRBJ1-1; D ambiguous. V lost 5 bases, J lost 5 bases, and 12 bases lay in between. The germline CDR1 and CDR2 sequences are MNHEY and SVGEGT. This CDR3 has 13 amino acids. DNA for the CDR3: TGTGCCAGCAGTGTATACGAGGCGACTGAAGCTTTCTTT. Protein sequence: CASSVYEATEAFF.

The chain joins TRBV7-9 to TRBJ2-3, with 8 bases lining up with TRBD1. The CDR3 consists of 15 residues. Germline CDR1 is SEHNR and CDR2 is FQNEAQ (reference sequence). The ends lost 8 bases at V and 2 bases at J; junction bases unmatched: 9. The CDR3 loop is CASLELQGATDTQYF. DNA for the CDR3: TGTGCCAGCTTAGAACTTCAGGGGGCCACAGATACGCAGTATTTT.

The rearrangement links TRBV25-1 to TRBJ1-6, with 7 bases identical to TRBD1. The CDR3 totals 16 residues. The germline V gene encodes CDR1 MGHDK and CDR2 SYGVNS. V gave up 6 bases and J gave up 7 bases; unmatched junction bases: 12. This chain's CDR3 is CASSYRAEGANSPLHF. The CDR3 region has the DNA TGTGCCAGCAGCTATCGGGCTGAGGGGGCGAATTCACCCCTCCACTTT.

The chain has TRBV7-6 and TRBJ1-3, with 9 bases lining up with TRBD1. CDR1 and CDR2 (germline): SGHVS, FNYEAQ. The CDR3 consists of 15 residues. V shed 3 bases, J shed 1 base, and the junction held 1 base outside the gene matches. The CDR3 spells CASSLGTGSGNTIYF. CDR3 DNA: TGTGCCAGCAGCTTGGGGACAGGGTCTGGAAACACCATATATTTT.

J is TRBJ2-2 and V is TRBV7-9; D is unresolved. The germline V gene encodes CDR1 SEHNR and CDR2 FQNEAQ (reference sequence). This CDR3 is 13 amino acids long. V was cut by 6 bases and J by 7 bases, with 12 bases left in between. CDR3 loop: CASSSPKGGELFF. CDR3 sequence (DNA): TGTGCCAGCAGTAGCCCAAAGGGCGGGGAGCTGTTTTTT. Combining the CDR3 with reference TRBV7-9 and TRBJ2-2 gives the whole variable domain DTGVSQNPRHKITKRGQNVTFRCDPISEHNRLYWYRQTLGQGPEFLTYFQNEAQLEKSRLLSDRFSAERPKGSFSTLEIQRTEQGDSAMYLCASSSPKGGELFFGEGSRLTVL.

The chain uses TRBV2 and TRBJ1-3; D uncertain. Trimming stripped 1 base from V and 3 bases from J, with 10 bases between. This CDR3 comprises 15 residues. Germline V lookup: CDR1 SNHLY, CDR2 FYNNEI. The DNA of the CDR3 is TGTGCCAGCAGTGAAGAGGGTAATAGTGGAAACACCATATATTTT. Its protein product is CASSEEGNSGNTIYF.

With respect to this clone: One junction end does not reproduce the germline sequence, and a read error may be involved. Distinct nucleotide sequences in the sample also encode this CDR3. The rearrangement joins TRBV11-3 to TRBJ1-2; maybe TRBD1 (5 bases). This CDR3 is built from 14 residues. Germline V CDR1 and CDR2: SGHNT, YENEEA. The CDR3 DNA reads TGCGCCAGCAGCCCCCCGGGACTTGTCTATGGCTACACCTTC. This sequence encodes CASSPPGLVYGYTF.

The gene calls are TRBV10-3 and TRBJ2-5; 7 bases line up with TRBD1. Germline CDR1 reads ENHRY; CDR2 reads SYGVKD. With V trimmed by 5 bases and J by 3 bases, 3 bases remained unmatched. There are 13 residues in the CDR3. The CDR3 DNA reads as TGTGCCATCAGTCAAGACAGGGAAGAGACCCAGTACTTC. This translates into CAISQDREETQYF.

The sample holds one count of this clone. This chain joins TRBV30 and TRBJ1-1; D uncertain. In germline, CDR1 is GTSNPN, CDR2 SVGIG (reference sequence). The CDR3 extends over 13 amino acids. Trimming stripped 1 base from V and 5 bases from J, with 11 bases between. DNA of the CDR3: TGTGCCTGGAGTGCTTCACGGAATACTGAAGCTTTCTTT. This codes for CAWSASRNTEAFF.

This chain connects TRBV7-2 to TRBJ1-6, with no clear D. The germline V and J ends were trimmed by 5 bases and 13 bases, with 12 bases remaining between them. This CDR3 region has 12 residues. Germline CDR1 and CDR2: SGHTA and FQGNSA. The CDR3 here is CASSIIPNPLHF. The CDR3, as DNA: TGTGCCAGCAGCATCATCCCCAATCCCCTCCACTTT.